The following is a T cell receptor beta chain sequence with its context. The second PCR ran about 6 to 11 cycles with a sample-barcoded 5' primer and J-beta primers. TCRdb used MiXCR to reprocess the 5' RACE reads, holding one entry per CDR3 protein. The sample includes more than 650,000 distinct CDR3 sequences, 22% of them seen just once. CDR3 length: 14 residues. Trimming cost V 7 bases and J 3 bases, with 15 bases left between them. The source of the sample is a study of blood T cells in healthy people across ages. The sequencing input was blood. This clonotype was sampled from a man aged 65-85 years in good health. The chain joins TRBV12-3 or TRBV12-4 to TRBJ1-2; no reliable D call. CDR3 nucleotide sequence: TGTGCCAGCACCTCGGAGGTGAATTACTATGGCTACACCTTC. Translation gives CASTSEVNYYGYTF.